The source of this TCR beta chain is a study of blood T cell repertoires in COVID-19. Per the authors' pipeline: Using reference gene primer amplification, nucleated cell counts were estimated. Produced via immunoSEQ multiplex PCR; TCRdb's table is partial and in-frame only. That table is the source of V, J and clone size, and D and trimming were worked out from the DNA. This sample carries 150,000 to 200,000 clones, around 93% of them seen once, and the ten largest clones take about 4.8%. This clone came up once. Germline V gene lookup returns CDR1 MNHNS and CDR2 SASEGT. V shed 4 bases, J shed 1 base, and the junction held 10 bases outside the gene matches. The CDR3 covers 18 residues.

V is TRBV6-1 and J is TRBJ2-7; 13 bases align to TRBD2. The TCR originated in a man aged 25 to 40 with COVID-19, enrolled during active disease. Material: peripheral blood. The CDR3 loop reads CASSAGLAGDLSSYEQYF. In DNA, the CDR3 is TGTGCCAGCAGTGCTGGACTAGCGGGAGACTTGTCATCCTACGAGCAGTACTTC.